The clone carrying this T cell receptor beta chain appeared a single time. This record belongs to a study of T cell responses to AZD1222 COVID-19 vaccine. Here immunoSEQ multiplex PCR was the method, and the copy in TCRdb shows in-frame clones only, minus some. The table includes 120,000 or so clones, 75% to 85% detected once. V lost 2 bases, J lost 0 bases, and 4 bases lay in between. Germline assignment: CDR1 SEHNR and CDR2 FQNEAQ (reference sequence). The CDR3 spans 13 residues. This TCR came from an adult who received the AZD1222 COVID-19 vaccine. Here the sequenced sample was peripheral blood, taken 28 days after the second AZD1222 dose. This chain links TRBV7-9 with TRBJ1-1, with D hard to call. In DNA form, the CDR3 reads TGTGCCAGCAGCTTACGACTGAACACTGAAGCTTTCTTT. Protein: CASSLRLNTEAFF.